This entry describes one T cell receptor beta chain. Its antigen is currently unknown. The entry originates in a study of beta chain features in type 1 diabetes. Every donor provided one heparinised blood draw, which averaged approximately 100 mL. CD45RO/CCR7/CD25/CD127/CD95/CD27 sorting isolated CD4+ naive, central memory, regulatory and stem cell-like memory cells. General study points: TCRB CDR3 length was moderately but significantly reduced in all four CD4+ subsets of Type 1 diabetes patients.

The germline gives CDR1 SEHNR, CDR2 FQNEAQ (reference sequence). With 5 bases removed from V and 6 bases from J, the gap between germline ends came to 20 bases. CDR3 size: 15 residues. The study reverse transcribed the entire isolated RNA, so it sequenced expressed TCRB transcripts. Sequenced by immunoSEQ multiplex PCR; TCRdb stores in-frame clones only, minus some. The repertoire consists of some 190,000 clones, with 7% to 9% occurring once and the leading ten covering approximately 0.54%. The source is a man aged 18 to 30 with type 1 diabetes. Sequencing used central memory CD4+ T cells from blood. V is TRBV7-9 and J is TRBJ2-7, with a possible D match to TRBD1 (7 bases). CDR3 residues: CASSPQGGAVGEQYF. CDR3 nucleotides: TGTGCCAGCAGCCCGCAGGGGGGTGCGGTGGGCGAGCAGTACTTC.